These T cell receptor beta chains were read from a single sample in a study of shared clonotypes between healthy human individuals. This table comes from immunoSEQ multiplex PCR, and its TCRdb copy is limited to in-frame clones, with some not included. The table includes roughly 1 million clones, around three quarters detected once. Sequenced: memory CD4+ T cells from PBMCs. Receptor source: a man in his late teens or twenties in good health. Some clones in this sample may be carry-over from other donors' samples. Both conserved end residues are part of each CDR3. Each record gives: D gene, clone size, J gene, V gene, CDR3 protein, CDR3 DNA. D genes are given only for firm matches. For some rows the clone size is stated as once, few or many, or as a class when expanded; others skip it.

TRBD1,.,TRBJ1-2,TRBV28,CASSRRTGNYGYTF,TGTGCCAGCAGTCGACGGACAGGGAACTATGGCTACACCTTC
.,.,TRBJ1-5,TRBV30,CAWSEFRGIGRPYSNQPQHF,TGTGCCTGGAGTGAATTTCGGGGCATCGGGAGACCGTATAGCAATCAGCCCCAGCATTTT
.,few,TRBJ2-1,TRBV7-8,CASSLGPTEQFF,TGTGCCAGCAGCTTAGGTCCGACAGAGCAGTTCTTC
.,.,TRBJ1-2,TRBV5-1,CASSLETGLSYGYTF,TGCGCCAGCAGCTTGGAGACAGGTCTAAGCTATGGCTACACCTTC
.,.,TRBJ1-5,TRBV19,CASSIAGGNQPQHF,TGTGCCAGTAGTATAGCAGGAGGGAATCAGCCCCAGCATTTT
.,.,TRBJ2-7,TRBV28,CASSLLAGRSSYEQYF,TGTGCCAGCAGTTTATTGGCCGGGCGCAGCTCCTACGAGCAGTACTTC
TRBD1,many,TRBJ2-1,TRBV6-9,CASSYSSGQGFNEQFF,TGTGCCAGCAGTTATTCTTCGGGACAGGGGTTCAATGAGCAGTTCTTC
TRBD2,.,TRBJ2-1,TRBV7-3,CASSSLTPLLAGVDNEQFF,TGTGCCAGCAGCTCACTTACCCCGCTCCTAGCGGGAGTGGACAATGAGCAGTTCTTC
.,.,TRBJ2-1,TRBV28,CASRRRGGDEQFF,TGTGCCAGCAGGCGCAGGGGAGGCGATGAGCAGTTCTTC
.,.,TRBJ1-1,TRBV4-1,CASSHEFGGVRTEAFF,TGCGCCAGCAGCCATGAATTCGGGGGGGTGAGGACTGAAGCTTTCTTT
TRBD1,.,TRBJ1-2,TRBV6-1,CASSATGGYGYTF,TGTGCCAGCAGTGCCACAGGGGGCTATGGCTACACCTTC
.,.,TRBJ1-4,TRBV18,CASSLDRATNEKLFF,TGTGCCAGCTCACTGGACCGTGCAACTAATGAAAAACTGTTTTTT
.,.,TRBJ2-7,TRBV19,CASSIGRIPSKYF,TGTGCCAGTAGTATAGGACGGATCCCGAGCAAGTACTTC
.,.,TRBJ2-2,TRBV28,CASTTPAGTGELFF,TGTGCCAGCACCACACCTGCGGGGACCGGGGAGCTGTTTTTT
.,.,TRBJ2-5,TRBV6-1,CASSEALVASGETQYF,TGTGCCAGCAGTGAAGCTCTAGTGGCCTCCGGAGAGACCCAGTACTTC
.,.,TRBJ2-3,TRBV9,CASSVTSTDTQYF,TGTGCCAGCAGCGTAACTTCCACAGATACGCAGTATTTT
.,.,TRBJ1-3,TRBV20-1,CSASSGNTIYF,TGCAGTGCTAGCTCCGGAAACACCATATATTTT
.,.,TRBJ2-1,TRBV21-1,CASSKGQGLADNEQFF,TGTGCCAGCAGCAAAGGCCAGGGACTAGCGGACAATGAGCAGTTCTTC